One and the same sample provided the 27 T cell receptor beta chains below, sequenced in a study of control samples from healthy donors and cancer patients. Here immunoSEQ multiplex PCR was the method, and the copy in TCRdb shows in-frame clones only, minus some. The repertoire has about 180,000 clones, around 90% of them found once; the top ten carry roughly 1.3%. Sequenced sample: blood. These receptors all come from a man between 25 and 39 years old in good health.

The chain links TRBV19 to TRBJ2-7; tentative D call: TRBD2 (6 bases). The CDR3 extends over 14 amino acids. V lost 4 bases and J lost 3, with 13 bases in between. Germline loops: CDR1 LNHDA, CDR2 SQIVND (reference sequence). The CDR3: CASSKPGDDYEQYF. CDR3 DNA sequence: TGTGCCAGTAGTAAGCCGGGGGACGACTACGAGCAGTACTTC.

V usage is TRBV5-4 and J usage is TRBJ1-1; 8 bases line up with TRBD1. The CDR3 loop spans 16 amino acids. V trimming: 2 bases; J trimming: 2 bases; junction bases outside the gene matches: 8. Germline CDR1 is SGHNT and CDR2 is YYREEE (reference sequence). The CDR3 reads CASSLATGGYNTEAFF. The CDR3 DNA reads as TGTGCCAGCAGCTTAGCAACAGGGGGTTACAACACTGAAGCTTTCTTT.

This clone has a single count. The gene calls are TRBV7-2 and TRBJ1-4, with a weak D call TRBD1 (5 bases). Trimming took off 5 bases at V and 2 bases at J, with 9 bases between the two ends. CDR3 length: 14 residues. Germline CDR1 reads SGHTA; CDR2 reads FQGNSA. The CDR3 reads CASSPRDTNEKLFF. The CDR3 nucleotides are TGTGCCAGCAGCCCCCGGGACACTAATGAAAAACTGTTTTTT. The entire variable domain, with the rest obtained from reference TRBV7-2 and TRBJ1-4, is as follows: GAGVSQSPSNKVTEKGKDVELRCDPISGHTALYWYRQSLGQGLEFLIYFQGNSAPDKSGLPSDRFSAERTGGSVSTLTIQRTQQEDSAVYLCASSPRDTNEKLFFGSGTQLSVL.

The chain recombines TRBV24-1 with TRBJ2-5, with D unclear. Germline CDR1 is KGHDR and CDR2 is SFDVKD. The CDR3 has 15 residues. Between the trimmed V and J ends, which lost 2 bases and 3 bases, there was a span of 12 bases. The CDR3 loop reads CATSDSLTLKETQYF. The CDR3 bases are TGTGCCACCAGTGATTCCCTAACCCTAAAAGAGACCCAGTACTTC.

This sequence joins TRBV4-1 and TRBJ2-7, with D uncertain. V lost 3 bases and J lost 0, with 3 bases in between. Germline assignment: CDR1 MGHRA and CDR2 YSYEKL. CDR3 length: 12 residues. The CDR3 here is CASSHLSYEQYF. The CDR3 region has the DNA TGCGCCAGCAGCCATCTCTCCTACGAGCAGTACTTC.

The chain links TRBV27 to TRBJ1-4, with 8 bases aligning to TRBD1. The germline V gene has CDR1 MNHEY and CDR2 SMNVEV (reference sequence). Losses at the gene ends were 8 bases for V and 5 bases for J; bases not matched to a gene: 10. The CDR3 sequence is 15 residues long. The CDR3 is CASSSGGAGNEKLFF. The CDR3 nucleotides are TGTGCCAGCTCTTCAGGGGGCGCAGGGAATGAAAAACTGTTTTTT.

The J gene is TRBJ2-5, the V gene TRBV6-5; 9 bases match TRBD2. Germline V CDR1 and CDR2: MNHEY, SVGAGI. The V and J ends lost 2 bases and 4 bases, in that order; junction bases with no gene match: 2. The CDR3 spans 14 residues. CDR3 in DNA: TGTGCCAGCAGTTACGGCGGGAGGGTAGAGACCCAGTACTTC. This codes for CASSYGGRVETQYF.

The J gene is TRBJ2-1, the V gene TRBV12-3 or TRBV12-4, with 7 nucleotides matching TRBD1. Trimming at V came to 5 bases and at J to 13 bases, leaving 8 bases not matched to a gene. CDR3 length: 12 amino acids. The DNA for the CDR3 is TGTGCCAGCAGTCTCTCCTGGGACAGACAGTTCTTC. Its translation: CASSLSWDRQFF.

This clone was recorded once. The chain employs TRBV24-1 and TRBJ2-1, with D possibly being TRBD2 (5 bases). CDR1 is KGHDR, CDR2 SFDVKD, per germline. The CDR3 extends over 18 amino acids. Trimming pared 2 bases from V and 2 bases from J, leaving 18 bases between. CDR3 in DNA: TGTGCCACCAGTGATTCCGGGGTTGGGGAAACCACCTACAATGAGCAGTTCTTC. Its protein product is CATSDSGVGETTYNEQFF.

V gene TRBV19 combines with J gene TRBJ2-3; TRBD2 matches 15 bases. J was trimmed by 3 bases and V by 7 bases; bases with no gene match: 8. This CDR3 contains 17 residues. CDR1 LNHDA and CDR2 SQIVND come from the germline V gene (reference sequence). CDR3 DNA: TGTGCCAGTACTGGGACTAGCGGGAGGTTGTCAACAGATACGCAGTATTTT. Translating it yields CASTGTSGRLSTDTQYF.

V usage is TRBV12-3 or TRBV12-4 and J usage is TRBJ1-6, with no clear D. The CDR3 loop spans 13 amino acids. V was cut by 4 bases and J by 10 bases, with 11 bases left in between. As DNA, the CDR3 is TGTGCCAGCAGTTCGAACATTAGGTCACCCCTCCACTTT. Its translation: CASSSNIRSPLHF.

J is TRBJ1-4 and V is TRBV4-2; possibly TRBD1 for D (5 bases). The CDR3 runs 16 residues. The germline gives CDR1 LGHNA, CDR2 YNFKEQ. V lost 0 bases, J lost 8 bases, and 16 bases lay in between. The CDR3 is CASSQDRPRDGEKLFF. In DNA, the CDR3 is TGTGCCAGCAGCCAAGATCGACCCAGGGATGGGGAAAAACTGTTTTTT.

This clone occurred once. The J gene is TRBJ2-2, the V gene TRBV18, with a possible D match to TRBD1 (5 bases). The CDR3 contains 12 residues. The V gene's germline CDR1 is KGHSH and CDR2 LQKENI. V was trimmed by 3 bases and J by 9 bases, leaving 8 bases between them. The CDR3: CASSPTARELFF. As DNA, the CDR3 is TGTGCCAGCTCACCGACAGCTCGGGAGCTGTTTTTT.

This CDR3 is CAWRVPTGSEAFF. CDR3 coding DNA: TGTGCCTGGAGGGTACCAACAGGGTCTGAAGCTTTCTTT. The chain employs TRBV30 and TRBJ1-1, with D possibly TRBD1 on 6 matching bases. The V gene lost 3 bases and the J gene lost 6 bases, with 14 bases spanning the gap. The CDR3 consists of 13 residues. Germline CDR1 reads GTSNPN; CDR2 reads SVGIG (reference sequence).

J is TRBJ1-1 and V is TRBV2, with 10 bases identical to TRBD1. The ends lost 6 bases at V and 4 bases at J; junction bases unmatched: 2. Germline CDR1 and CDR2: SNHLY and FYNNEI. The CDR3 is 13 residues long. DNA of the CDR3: TGTGCCAGCAGGGGGGACAGGGGCACTGAAGCTTTCTTT. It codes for CASRGDRGTEAFF.

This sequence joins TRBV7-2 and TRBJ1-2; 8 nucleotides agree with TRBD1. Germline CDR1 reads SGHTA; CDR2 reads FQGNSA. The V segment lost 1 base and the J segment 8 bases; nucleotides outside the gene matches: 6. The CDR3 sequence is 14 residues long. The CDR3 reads CASSLDMTGVGYTF. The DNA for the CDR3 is TGTGCCAGCAGCTTAGATATGACAGGGGTCGGCTACACCTTC. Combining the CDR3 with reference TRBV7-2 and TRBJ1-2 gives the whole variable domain GAGVSQSPSNKVTEKGKDVELRCDPISGHTALYWYRQSLGQGLEFLIYFQGNSAPDKSGLPSDRFSAERTGGSVSTLTIQRTQQEDSAVYLCASSLDMTGVGYTFGSGTRLTVV.

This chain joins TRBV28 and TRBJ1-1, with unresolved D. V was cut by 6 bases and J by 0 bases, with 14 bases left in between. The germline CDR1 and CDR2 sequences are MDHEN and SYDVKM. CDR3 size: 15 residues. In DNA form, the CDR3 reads TGTGCCAGCAGCGGGGATGGCACCTTGAACACTGAAGCTTTCTTT. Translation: CASSGDGTLNTEAFF.

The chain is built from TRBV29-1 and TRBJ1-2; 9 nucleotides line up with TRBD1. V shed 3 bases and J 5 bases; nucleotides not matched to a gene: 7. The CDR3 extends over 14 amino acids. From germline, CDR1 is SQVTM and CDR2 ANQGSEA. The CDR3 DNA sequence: TGCAGCGTTGATATACAGGGGGCAGGGTATGGCTACACCTTC. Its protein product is CSVDIQGAGYGYTF.

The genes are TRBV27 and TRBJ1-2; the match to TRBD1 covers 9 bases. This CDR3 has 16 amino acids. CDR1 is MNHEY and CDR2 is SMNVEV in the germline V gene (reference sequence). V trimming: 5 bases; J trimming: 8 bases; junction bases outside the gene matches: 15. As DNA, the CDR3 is TGTGCCAGCAGTCCCCTCTGGGGGGACAGGGTAAACGGCTACACCTTC. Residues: CASSPLWGDRVNGYTF.

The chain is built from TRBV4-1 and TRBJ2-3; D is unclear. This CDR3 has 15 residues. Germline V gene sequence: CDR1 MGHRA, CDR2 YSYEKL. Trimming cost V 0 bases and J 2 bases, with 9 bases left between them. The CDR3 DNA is TGCGCCAGCAGCCAAGATCCCCCTTACACAGATACGCAGTATTTT. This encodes CASSQDPPYTDTQYF.

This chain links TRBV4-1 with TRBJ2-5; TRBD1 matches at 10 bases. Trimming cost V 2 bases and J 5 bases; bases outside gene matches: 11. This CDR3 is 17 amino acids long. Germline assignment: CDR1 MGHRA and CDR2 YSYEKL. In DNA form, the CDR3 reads TGCGCCAGCAGCCAATCGGGACAGGGGATACCGGTCGAGACCCAGTACTTC. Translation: CASSQSGQGIPVETQYF.

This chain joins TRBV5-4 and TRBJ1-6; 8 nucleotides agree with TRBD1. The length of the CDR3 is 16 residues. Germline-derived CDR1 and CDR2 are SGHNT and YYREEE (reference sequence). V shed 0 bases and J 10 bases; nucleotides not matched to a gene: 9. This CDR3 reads CASSLAGQGARSPLHF. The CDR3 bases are TGTGCCAGCAGCTTGGCCGGGCAGGGGGCACGATCACCCCTCCACTTT.

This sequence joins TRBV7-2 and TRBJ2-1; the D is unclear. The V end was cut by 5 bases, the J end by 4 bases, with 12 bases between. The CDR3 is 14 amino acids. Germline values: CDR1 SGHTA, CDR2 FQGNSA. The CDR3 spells CASSLTRLYNEQFF. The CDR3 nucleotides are TGTGCCAGCAGCCTCACGCGGCTATACAATGAGCAGTTCTTC.

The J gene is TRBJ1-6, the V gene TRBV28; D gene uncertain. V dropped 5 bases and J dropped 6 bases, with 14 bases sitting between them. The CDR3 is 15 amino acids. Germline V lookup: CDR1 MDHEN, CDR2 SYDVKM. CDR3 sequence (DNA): TGTGCCAGCAGTCGAGCGAGCCCTCTTAATTCACCCCTCCACTTT. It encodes CASSRASPLNSPLHF.

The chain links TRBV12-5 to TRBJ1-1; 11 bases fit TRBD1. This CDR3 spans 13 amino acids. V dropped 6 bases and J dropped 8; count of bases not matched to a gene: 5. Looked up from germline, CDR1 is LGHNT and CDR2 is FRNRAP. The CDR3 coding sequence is TGTGCTAGTGGCTCGGGACAGGGGGGCGAAGCTTTCTTT. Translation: CASGSGQGGEAFF.

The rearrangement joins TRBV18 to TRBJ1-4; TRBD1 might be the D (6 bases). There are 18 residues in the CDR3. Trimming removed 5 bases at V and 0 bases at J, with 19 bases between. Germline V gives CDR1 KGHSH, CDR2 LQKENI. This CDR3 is CASSTGQFSGSTNEKLFF. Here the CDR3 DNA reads TGTGCCAGCTCAACCGGACAGTTTTCCGGTTCAACTAATGAAAAACTGTTTTTT. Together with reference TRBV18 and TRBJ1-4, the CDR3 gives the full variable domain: NAGVMQNPRHLVRRRGQEARLRCSPMKGHSHVYWYRQLPEEGLKFMVYLQKENIIDESGMPKERFSAEFPKEGPSILRIQQVVRGDSAAYFCASSTGQFSGSTNEKLFFGSGTQLSVL.

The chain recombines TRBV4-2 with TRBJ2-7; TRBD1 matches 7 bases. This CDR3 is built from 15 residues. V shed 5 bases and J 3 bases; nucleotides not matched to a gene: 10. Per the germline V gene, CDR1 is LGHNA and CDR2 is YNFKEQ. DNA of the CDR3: TGTGCCAGCAGCAAAGTCCGGGACAGCTTCTACGAGCAGTACTTC. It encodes CASSKVRDSFYEQYF.